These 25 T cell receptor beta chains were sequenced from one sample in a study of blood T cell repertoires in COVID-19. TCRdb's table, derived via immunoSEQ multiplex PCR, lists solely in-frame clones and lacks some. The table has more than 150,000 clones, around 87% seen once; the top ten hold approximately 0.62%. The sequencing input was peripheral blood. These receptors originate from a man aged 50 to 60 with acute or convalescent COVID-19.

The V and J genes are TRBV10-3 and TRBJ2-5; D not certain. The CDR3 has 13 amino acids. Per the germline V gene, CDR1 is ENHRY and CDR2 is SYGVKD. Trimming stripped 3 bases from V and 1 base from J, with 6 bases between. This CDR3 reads CAISEHSQETQYF. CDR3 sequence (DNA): TGTGCCATCAGTGAACACAGCCAAGAGACCCAGTACTTC.

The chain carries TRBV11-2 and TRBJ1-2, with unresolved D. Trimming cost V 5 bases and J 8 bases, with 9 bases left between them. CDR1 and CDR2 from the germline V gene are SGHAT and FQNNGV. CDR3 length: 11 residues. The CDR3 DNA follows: TGTGCCAGCAGCCCGGCCGGGGGCTACACCTTC. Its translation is CASSPAGGYTF.

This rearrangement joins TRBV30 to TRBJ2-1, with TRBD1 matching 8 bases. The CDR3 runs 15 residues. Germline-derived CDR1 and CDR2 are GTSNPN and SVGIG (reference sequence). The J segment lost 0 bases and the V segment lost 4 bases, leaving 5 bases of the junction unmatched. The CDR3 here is CAWNPDRASYNEQFF. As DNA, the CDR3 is TGTGCCTGGAATCCGGACAGGGCCTCCTACAATGAGCAGTTCTTC.

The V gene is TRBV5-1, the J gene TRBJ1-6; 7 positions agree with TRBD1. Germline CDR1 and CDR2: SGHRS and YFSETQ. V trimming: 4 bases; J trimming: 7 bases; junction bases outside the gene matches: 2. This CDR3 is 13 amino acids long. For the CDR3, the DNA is TGCGCCAGCAGCGCGGACAGGAATTCACCCCTCCACTTT. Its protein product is CASSADRNSPLHF.

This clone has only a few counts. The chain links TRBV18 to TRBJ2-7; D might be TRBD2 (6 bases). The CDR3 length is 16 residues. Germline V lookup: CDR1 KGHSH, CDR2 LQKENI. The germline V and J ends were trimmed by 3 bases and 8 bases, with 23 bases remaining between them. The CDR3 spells CASSPSEVAAFTKQYF. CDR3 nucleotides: TGTGCCAGCTCACCCTCAGAGGTAGCGGCCTTTACGAAGCAGTACTTC.

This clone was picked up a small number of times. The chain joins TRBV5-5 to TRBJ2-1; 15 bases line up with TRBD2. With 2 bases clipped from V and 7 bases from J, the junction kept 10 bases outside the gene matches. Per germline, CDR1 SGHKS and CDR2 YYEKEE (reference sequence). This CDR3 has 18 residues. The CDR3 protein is CASSLRSGLAGGQNEQFF. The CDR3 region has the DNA TGTGCCAGCAGCTTAAGGTCAGGACTAGCGGGAGGGCAAAATGAGCAGTTCTTC.

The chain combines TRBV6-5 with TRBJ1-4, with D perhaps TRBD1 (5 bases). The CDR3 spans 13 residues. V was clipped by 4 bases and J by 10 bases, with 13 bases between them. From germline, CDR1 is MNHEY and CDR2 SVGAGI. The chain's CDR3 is CASSLGERGKLFF. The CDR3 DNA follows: TGTGCCAGCAGTTTAGGGGAAAGGGGAAAACTGTTTTTT.

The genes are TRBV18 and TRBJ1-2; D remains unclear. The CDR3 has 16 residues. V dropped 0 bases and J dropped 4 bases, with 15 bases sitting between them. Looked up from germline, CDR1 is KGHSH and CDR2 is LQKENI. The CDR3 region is CASSPPHLRGSYGYTF. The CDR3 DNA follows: TGTGCCAGCTCACCACCACATCTTCGAGGGAGCTATGGCTACACCTTC.

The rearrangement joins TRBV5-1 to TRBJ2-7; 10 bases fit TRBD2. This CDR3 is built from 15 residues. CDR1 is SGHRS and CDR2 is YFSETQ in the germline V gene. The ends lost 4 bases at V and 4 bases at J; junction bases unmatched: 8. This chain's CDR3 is CASSPNLAGDYEQYF. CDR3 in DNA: TGCGCCAGCAGCCCAAACCTAGCGGGAGATTACGAGCAGTACTTC.

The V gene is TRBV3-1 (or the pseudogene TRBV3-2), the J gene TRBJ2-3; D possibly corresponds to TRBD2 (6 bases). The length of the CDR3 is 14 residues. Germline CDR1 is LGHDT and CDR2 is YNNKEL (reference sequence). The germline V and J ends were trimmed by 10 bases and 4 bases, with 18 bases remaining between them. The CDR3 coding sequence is TGTGCCACCCAAAGCGGGCCAGAAGCAGATACGCAGTATTTT. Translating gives CATQSGPEADTQYF.

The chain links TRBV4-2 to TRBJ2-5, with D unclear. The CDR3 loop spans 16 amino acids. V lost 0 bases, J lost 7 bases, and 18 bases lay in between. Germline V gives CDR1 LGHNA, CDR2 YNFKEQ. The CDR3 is CASSQDFGPNRGTQYF. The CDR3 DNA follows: TGTGCCAGCAGCCAAGATTTCGGTCCAAACCGAGGGACCCAGTACTTC.

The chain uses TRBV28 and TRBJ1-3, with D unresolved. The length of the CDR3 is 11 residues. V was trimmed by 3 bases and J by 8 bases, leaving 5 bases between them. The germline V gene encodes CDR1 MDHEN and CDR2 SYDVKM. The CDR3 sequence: CASSLTDTIYF. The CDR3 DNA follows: TGTGCCAGCAGTTTGACTGACACCATATATTTT.

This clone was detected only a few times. The CDR3, as DNA: TGTGCCAGCAGCTCCCAGGGCGGCAGCTACGAGCAGTACTTC. It is translated as CASSSQGGSYEQYF. This chain connects TRBV7-2 to TRBJ2-7; maybe TRBD1 (5 bases). V shed 4 bases and J shed 3 bases, with 13 bases lying between them. CDR1 and CDR2 (germline): SGHTA, FQGNSA. This CDR3 spans 14 amino acids.

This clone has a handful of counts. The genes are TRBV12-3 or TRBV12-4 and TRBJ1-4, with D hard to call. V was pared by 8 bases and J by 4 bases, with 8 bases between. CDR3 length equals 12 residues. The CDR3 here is CASGRGNEKLFF. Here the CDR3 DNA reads TGTGCCAGCGGCCGGGGTAATGAAAAACTGTTTTTT.

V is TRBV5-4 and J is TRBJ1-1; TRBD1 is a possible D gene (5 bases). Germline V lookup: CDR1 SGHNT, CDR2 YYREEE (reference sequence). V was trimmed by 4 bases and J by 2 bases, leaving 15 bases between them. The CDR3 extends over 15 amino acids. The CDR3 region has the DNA TGTGCCAGCAGCCGGGGCGGGGGTTCTAACACTGAAGCTTTCTTT. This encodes CASSRGGGSNTEAFF.

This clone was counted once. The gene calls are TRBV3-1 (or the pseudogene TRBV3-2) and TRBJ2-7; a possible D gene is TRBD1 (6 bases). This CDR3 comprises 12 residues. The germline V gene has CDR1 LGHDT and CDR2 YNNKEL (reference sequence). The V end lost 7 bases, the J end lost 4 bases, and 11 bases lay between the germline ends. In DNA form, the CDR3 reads TGTGCCAGCACTTCTCAGGGGTACGAGCAGTACTTC. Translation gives CASTSQGYEQYF.

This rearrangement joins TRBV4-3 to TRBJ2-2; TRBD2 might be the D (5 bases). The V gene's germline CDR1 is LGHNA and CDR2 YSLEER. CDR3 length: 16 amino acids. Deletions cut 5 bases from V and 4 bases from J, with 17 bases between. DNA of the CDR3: TGCGCCAGCAGCTACGATCCGGGGAAGGCCACCGGGGAGCTGTTTTTT. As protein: CASSYDPGKATGELFF.

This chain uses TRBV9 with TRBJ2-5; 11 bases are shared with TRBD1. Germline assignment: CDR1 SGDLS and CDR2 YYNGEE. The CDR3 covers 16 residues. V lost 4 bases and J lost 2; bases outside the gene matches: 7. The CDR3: CASSPGTGGVQETQYF. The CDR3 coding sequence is TGTGCCAGCAGCCCCGGGACAGGGGGAGTACAAGAGACCCAGTACTTC.

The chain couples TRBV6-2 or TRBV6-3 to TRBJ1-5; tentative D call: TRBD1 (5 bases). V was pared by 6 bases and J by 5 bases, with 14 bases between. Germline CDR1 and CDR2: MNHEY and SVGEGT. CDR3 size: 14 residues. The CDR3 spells CASSYQTEHQPQHF. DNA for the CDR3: TGTGCCAGCAGCTATCAGACAGAGCATCAGCCCCAGCATTTT.

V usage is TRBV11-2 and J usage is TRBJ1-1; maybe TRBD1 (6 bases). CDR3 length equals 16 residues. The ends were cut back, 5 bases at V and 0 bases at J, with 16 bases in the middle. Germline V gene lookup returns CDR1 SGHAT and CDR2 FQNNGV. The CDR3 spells CASSRRVQGMNTEAFF. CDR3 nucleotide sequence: TGTGCCAGCAGCCGCCGGGTCCAGGGGATGAACACTGAAGCTTTCTTT.

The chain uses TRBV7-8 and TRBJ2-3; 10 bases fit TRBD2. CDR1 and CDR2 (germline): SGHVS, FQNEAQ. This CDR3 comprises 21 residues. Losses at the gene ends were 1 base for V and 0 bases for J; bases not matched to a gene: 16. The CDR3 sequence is CASSLVDSSGGRPVSTDTQYF. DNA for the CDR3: TGTGCCAGCAGCTTAGTTGATAGTAGCGGGGGGCGCCCGGTTAGCACAGATACGCAGTATTTT.

The CDR3 DNA reads TGTGCCAGCAGTTATCAAAAAACAGGGGTTTCCTACGAGCAGTACGTC. Amino acids: CASSYQKTGVSYEQYV. This chain links TRBV6-2 or TRBV6-3 with TRBJ2-7; the match to TRBD1 covers 7 bases. V shed 3 bases and J 1 base; nucleotides not matched to a gene: 9. This CDR3 spans 16 amino acids. Germline CDR1 and CDR2: MNHEY and SVGEGT.

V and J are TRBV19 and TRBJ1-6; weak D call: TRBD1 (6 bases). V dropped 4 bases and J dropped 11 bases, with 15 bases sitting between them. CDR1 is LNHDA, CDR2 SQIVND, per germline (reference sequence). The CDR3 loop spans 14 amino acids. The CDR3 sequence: CASSTDRSGAPLHF. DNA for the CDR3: TGTGCCAGTAGTACCGACAGGAGCGGGGCACCCCTCCACTTT.

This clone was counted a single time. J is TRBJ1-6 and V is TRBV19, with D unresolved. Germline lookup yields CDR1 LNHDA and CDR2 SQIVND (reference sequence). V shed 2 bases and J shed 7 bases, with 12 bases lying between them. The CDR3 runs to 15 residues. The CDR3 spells CASSIRETRNSPLHF. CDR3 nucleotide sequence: TGTGCCAGTAGTATAAGGGAGACCCGAAATTCACCCCTCCACTTT. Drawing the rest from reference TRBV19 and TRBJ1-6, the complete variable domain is DGGITQSPKYLFRKEGQNVTLSCEQNLNHDAMYWYRQDPGQGLRLIYYSQIVNDFQKGDIAEGYSVSREKKESFPLTVTSAQKNPTAFYLCASSIRETRNSPLHFGNGTRLTVT.

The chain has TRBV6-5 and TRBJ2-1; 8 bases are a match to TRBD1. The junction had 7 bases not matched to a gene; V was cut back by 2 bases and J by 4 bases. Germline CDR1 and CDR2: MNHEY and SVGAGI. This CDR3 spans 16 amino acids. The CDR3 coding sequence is TGTGCCAGCAGTTACCCTGCGGGGACAGGTTACAATGAGCAGTTCTTC. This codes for CASSYPAGTGYNEQFF.